The clone carrying this T cell receptor beta chain showed up just a few times. Method: immunoSEQ multiplex PCR; TCRdb's copy keeps in-frame clones and lacks some. The sample includes over 70,000 clones, approximately 90% seen only once; the top ten take 1.5% to 2%. This sample is drawn from a study of T cell changes during pregnancy in multiple sclerosis. Material: peripheral blood, obtained in the first trimester of pregnancy. The clonotype was recovered from a female donor in good health, enrolled as a control in a pregnancy study.

This chain's CDR3 is CASSEDRGEAFF. CDR3 DNA: TGTGCCAGCTCAGAGGACAGGGGTGAAGCTTTCTTT. This chain joins TRBV18 and TRBJ1-1; TRBD1 matches 9 bases. This CDR3 has 12 amino acids. From germline, CDR1 is KGHSH and CDR2 LQKENI. V dropped 5 bases and J dropped 7; count of bases not matched to a gene: 2.